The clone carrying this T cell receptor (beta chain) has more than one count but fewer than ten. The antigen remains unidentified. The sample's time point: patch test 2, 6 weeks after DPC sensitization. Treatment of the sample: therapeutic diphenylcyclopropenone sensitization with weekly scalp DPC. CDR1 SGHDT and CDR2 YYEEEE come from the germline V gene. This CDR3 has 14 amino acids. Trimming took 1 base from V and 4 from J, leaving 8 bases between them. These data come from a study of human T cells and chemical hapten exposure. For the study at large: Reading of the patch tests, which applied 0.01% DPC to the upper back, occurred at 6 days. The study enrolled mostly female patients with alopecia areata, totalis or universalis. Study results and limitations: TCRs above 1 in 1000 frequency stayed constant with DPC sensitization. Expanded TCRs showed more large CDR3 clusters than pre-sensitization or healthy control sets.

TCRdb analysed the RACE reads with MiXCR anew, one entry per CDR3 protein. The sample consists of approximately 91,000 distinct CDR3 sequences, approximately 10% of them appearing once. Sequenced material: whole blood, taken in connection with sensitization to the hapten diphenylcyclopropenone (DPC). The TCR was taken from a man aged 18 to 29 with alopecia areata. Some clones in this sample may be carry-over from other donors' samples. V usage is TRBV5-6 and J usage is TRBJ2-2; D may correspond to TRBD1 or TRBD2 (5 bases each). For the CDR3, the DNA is TGTGCCAGCAGCTTGCCTGGGACCACCGGGGAGCTGTTTTTT. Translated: CASSLPGTTGELFF.